The following is a TCR beta chain sequence with its context. This specimen belongs to a study of blood T cell repertoires in COVID-19. Study summary: Both acute and convalescent COVID-19 samples were obtained from the United States, Italy and Spain.

Produced via immunoSEQ multiplex PCR; TCRdb's table is partial and in-frame only. The sample consists of about 320,000 clones, about nine tenths of them appearing once. Germline V gene data show CDR1 as SGHTA and CDR2 as FQGTGA. J lost 0 bases, V lost 5 bases, and 3 bases had no gene match. This CDR3 has 15 amino acids. This receptor was identified in a man aged 55 to 70 who had recovered from COVID-19. The chain combines TRBV7-3 with TRBJ2-2, with 7 nucleotides matching TRBD1. Sequencing used PBMCs or T cells enriched from blood (not recorded which). The CDR3 protein is CASSDDRANTGELFF. Written as DNA, the CDR3 is TGTGCCAGCAGCGACGACAGGGCGAACACCGGGGAGCTGTTTTTT.